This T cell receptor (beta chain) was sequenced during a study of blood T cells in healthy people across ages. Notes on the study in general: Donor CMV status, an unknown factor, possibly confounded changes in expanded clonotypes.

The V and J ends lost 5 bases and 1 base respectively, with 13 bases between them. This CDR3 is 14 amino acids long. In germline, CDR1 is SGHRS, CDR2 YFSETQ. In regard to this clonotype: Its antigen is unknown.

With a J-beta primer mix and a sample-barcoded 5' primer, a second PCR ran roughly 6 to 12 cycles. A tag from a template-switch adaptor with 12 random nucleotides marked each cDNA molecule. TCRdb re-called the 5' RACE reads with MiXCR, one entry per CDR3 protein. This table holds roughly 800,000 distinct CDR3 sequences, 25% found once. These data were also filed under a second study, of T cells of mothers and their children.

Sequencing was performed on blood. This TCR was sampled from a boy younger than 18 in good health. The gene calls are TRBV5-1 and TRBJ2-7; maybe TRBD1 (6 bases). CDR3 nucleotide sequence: TGCGCCAGCAGAGAAAGGACAGATTCCTACGAGCAGTACTTC. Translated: CASRERTDSYEQYF. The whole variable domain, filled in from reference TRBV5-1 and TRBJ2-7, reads KAGVTQTPRYLIKTRGQQVTLSCSPISGHRSVSWYQQTPGQGLQFLFEYFSETQRNKGNFPGRFSGRQFSNSRSEMNVSTLELGDSALYLCASRERTDSYEQYFGPGTRLTVT.